The 13 T cell receptor beta chains reported below all come from one sample, sequenced in a study of T cells in localized non-small cell lung cancer. Clones were sequenced by immunoSEQ multiplex PCR, and TCRdb holds only the in-frame ones, with some missing. The sample shows about 33,000 clones, roughly 87% of them seen only once. Sequences were derived from peripheral blood mononuclear cells, sampled before any cancer treatment. These receptors were collected from a man aged 40 to 69 with stage III lung adenocarcinoma.

J is TRBJ2-5 and V is TRBV5-4; D gene ambiguous. V dropped 4 bases and J dropped 2 bases, with 12 bases sitting between them. The V gene's germline CDR1 is SGHNT and CDR2 YYREEE (reference sequence). CDR3 length: 14 residues. The CDR3 DNA is TGTGCCAGCAGCCCGGGCAGTCGACAAGAGACCCAGTACTTC. Translating gives CASSPGSRQETQYF.

The chain employs TRBV15 and TRBJ1-3; a weak D match, TRBD1 (5 bases). The ends were cut back, 4 bases at V and 0 bases at J, with 13 bases in the middle. The CDR3 sequence is 16 residues long. Germline V gene data show CDR1 as LNHNV and CDR2 as YYDKDF (reference sequence). CDR3 protein: CATSTRQPYSGNTIYF. The CDR3 bases are TGTGCCACCAGCACCCGACAGCCGTACTCTGGAAACACCATATATTTT. The complete variable domain, with remaining parts taken from reference TRBV15 and TRBJ1-3, reads DAMVIQNPRYQVTQFGKPVTLSCSQTLNHNVMYWYQQKSSQAPKLLFHYYDKDFNNEADTPDNFQSRRPNTSFCFLDIRSPGLGDTAMYLCATSTRQPYSGNTIYFGEGSWLTVV.

This clone was observed once. This chain connects TRBV5-1 to TRBJ2-3, with D tentatively TRBD1 (5 bases). Germline loops: CDR1 SGHRS, CDR2 YFSETQ. The length of the CDR3 is 13 residues. Trimming removed 6 bases at V and 2 bases at J, with 10 bases between. The CDR3 DNA is TGCGCCAGCACGACGGACAACACAGATACGCAGTATTTT. It translates to CASTTDNTDTQYF. The full variable domain, with the rest looked up from reference TRBV5-1 and TRBJ2-3, is KAGVTQTPRYLIKTRGQQVTLSCSPISGHRSVSWYQQTPGQGLQFLFEYFSETQRNKGNFPGRFSGRQFSNSRSEMNVSTLELGDSALYLCASTTDNTDTQYFGPGTRLTVL.

The gene calls are TRBV2 and TRBJ1-4; 9 bases align to TRBD1. The trim removed 5 bases at V and 4 bases at J, leaving 5 bases unmatched. The length of the CDR3 is 15 residues. Germline V lookup: CDR1 SNHLY, CDR2 FYNNEI. This CDR3 is CASSPQGAVNEKLFF. DNA for the CDR3: TGTGCCAGCAGTCCACAGGGGGCAGTTAATGAAAAACTGTTTTTT.

This chain joins TRBV6-6 and TRBJ1-5, with D perhaps TRBD1 (5 bases). Trimming took off 8 bases at V and 6 bases at J, with 11 bases between the two ends. This CDR3 comprises 12 residues. Germline lookup yields CDR1 MNHNY and CDR2 SVGAGI (reference sequence). CDR3 nucleotide sequence: TGTGCCAGCGGGGCTTGGGGTCAGCCCCAGCATTTT. Translated: CASGAWGQPQHF.

The rearrangement links TRBV6-6 to TRBJ2-7, with D uncertain. The germline gives CDR1 MNHNY, CDR2 SVGAGI (reference sequence). V dropped 0 bases and J dropped 0 bases, with 9 bases sitting between them. The CDR3 consists of 15 residues. The CDR3 here is CASSYSTLSSYEQYF. DNA of the CDR3: TGTGCCAGCAGTTACTCCACCTTGAGCTCCTACGAGCAGTACTTC.

This chain connects TRBV10-3 to TRBJ2-7; D unresolved. This CDR3 has 12 amino acids. V dropped 4 bases and J dropped 4 bases, with 8 bases sitting between them. Germline CDR1 ENHRY, CDR2 SYGVKD. The CDR3 DNA is TGTGCCATCAGTGCGGCGGAATACGAGCAGTACTTC. This sequence encodes CAISAAEYEQYF.

The chain uses TRBV5-1 and TRBJ2-7; D gene uncertain. The CDR3 length is 14 residues. V lost 0 bases to trimming and J lost 0 bases, with 7 bases between them. Germline CDR1 and CDR2: SGHRS and YFSETQ. The CDR3, as DNA: TGCGCCAGCAGCTTGGGGAGTAGCTCCTACGAGCAGTACTTC. This codes for CASSLGSSSYEQYF.

The chain couples TRBV6-5 to TRBJ2-7; the match to TRBD1 covers 11 bases. CDR3 length equals 15 residues. Germline V lookup: CDR1 MNHEY, CDR2 SVGAGI. V was pared by 6 bases and J by 3 bases, with 7 bases of the junction left unmatched. CDR3 residues: CASRSPDRGHYEQYF. The CDR3 DNA follows: TGTGCCAGCAGGAGCCCGGACAGGGGGCACTACGAGCAGTACTTC.

J is TRBJ2-7 and V is TRBV10-2; 7 bases agree with TRBD2. The CDR3 has 15 amino acids. The trim removed 2 bases at V and 0 bases at J, leaving 4 bases unmatched. CDR1 and CDR2 from the germline V gene are WSHSY and SAAADI. CDR3 protein: CASSEAAGPSYEQYF. The CDR3 nucleotides are TGCGCCAGCAGTGAGGCAGCGGGGCCCTCCTACGAGCAGTACTTC.

This clone was found once. This rearrangement joins TRBV5-6 to TRBJ2-1; D may be TRBD2 (5 bases). Germline CDR1 SGHDT, CDR2 YYEEEE. The length of the CDR3 is 13 residues. The V and J ends lost 4 bases and 3 bases respectively, with 8 bases between them. The CDR3 DNA is TGTGCCAGCAGCCTACTAGTCTACAATGAGCAGTTCTTC. Encoded protein: CASSLLVYNEQFF.

The V and J genes are TRBV7-8 and TRBJ2-1; no definite D call. Germline lookup yields CDR1 SGHVS and CDR2 FQNEAQ. The CDR3 covers 13 residues. Deletions cut 0 bases from V and 4 bases from J, with 4 bases between. CDR3 loop: CASSLAIYNEQFF. As DNA, the CDR3 is TGTGCCAGCAGCTTAGCAATTTACAATGAGCAGTTCTTC. Full variable domain (missing parts from reference TRBV7-8 and TRBJ2-1): GAGVSQSPRYKVAKRGQDVALRCDPISGHVSLFWYQQALGQGPEFLTYFQNEAQLDKSGLPSDRFFAERPEGSVSTLKIQRTQQEDSAVYLCASSLAIYNEQFFGPGTRLTVL.

The rearrangement links TRBV10-2 to TRBJ2-1; 13 bases fit TRBD2. Germline lookup yields CDR1 WSHSY and CDR2 SAAADI. With 4 bases clipped from V and 1 base from J, the junction kept 10 bases outside the gene matches. The CDR3 length is 19 residues. The CDR3 DNA is TGCGCCAGCAGTGCCCCGACTAGCGGGGGGCCGGGGTCCTACAATGAGCAGTTCTTC. Translated, it gives CASSAPTSGGPGSYNEQFF.